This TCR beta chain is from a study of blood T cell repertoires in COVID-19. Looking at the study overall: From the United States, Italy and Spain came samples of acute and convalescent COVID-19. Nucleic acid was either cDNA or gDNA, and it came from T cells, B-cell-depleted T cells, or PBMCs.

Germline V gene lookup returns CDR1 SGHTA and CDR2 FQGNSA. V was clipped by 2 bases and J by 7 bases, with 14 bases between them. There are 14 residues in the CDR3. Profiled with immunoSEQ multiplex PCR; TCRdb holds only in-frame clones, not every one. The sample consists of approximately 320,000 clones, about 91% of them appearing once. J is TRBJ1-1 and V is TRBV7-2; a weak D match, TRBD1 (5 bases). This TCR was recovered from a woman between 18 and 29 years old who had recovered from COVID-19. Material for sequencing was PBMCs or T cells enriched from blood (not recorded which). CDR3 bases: TGTGCCAGCAGCTTAATGGTCGGGGGGGGTGAAGCTTTCTTT. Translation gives CASSLMVGGGEAFF.